These 12 T cell receptor beta chains came from one sample sequenced in a study of CD8 T cells in Susac syndrome. Reverse transcription of about 0.5 to 1 ug RNA was carried out with random hexamers. TCRdb redid the calling of the immunoSEQ multiplex PCR reads with MiXCR, one entry per CDR3 protein. Among about 150,000 distinct CDR3 sequences listed, about 90% were seen once. What was sequenced was CD4+ T cells from PBMCs. Receptors were obtained from a human donor in good health.

The V call is TRBV18, the J call TRBJ1-5; D may be TRBD1 (6 bases). The V and J ends lost 3 bases and 0 bases respectively, with 15 bases between them. Germline lookup yields CDR1 KGHSH and CDR2 LQKENI. The CDR3 sequence is 17 residues long. CDR3 in amino acids: CASSPNRDSYSNQPQHF. CDR3 nucleotide sequence: TGTGCCAGCTCACCCAACAGGGATTCTTATAGCAATCAGCCCCAGCATTTT.

This chain links TRBV20-1 with TRBJ2-3; D gene ambiguous. CDR1 is DFQATT and CDR2 is SNEGSKA in the germline V gene (reference sequence). The V gene lost 6 bases and the J gene lost 6 bases, with 13 bases spanning the gap. The CDR3 runs to 12 residues. The DNA for the CDR3 is TGCAGTGCCGTCCCCCTTTTTGATACGCAGTATTTT. Amino acids: CSAVPLFDTQYF.

The rearrangement uses TRBV11-2 and TRBJ2-2; D is undetermined. V lost 4 bases and J lost 10, with 10 bases in between. The germline CDR1 and CDR2 sequences are SGHAT and FQNNGV. The length of the CDR3 is 12 residues. The CDR3 region has the DNA TGTGCCAGCAGCTACCCCTCTGAGGAGCTGTTTTTT. Translation: CASSYPSEELFF.

The chain couples TRBV5-1 to TRBJ1-2; D is possibly TRBD1 (5 bases). Trimming removed 0 bases at V and 4 bases at J, with 19 bases between. From germline, CDR1 is SGHRS and CDR2 YFSETQ. This CDR3 is built from 17 residues. The DNA of the CDR3 is TGCGCCAGCAGCTTGGCTCCAGGGATCGGAGAAAGCTATGGCTACACCTTC. As protein: CASSLAPGIGESYGYTF.

The chain joins TRBV5-1 to TRBJ1-2; no clear D. The CDR3 consists of 14 residues. V was trimmed by 0 bases and J by 7 bases, leaving 13 bases between them. Germline V gene data show CDR1 as SGHRS and CDR2 as YFSETQ. The CDR3, as DNA: TGCGCCAGCAGCTTGGTTCCAGGTCCCCTTGGCTACACCTTC. Amino acid sequence: CASSLVPGPLGYTF.

This clonotype appeared a single time. CDR3 amino acids: CASSTPGAGDSHEQYF. The CDR3, as DNA: TGCGCCAGCAGCACGCCGGGAGCGGGAGATTCGCATGAGCAGTACTTC. The gene calls are TRBV5-1 and TRBJ2-7; 8 bases are a match to TRBD2. CDR1 and CDR2 (germline): SGHRS, YFSETQ. CDR3 length equals 16 residues. V shed 4 bases, J shed 7 bases, and the junction held 16 bases outside the gene matches. Looking up the rest from reference TRBV5-1 and TRBJ2-7 gives the full variable domain: KAGVTQTPRYLIKTRGQQVTLSCSPISGHRSVSWYQQTPGQGLQFLFEYFSETQRNKGNFPGRFSGRQFSNSRSEMNVSTLELGDSALYLCASSTPGAGDSHEQYFGPGTRLTVT.

J is TRBJ2-3 and V is TRBV28; D is perhaps TRBD1 (7 bases). The CDR3 is 16 residues long. Germline CDR1 reads MDHEN; CDR2 reads SYDVKM. The germline V and J ends were trimmed by 6 bases and 0 bases, with 16 bases remaining between them. The CDR3 region is CASSTQGGKSTDTQYF. The CDR3 nucleotides are TGTGCCAGCAGCACCCAGGGGGGAAAAAGCACAGATACGCAGTATTTT.

The chain carries TRBV20-1 and TRBJ1-3; D ambiguous. The CDR3 extends over 14 amino acids. V lost 3 bases, J lost 0 bases, and 9 bases lay in between. Germline V gene sequence: CDR1 DFQATT, CDR2 SNEGSKA (reference sequence). CDR3 in DNA: TGCAGTGCTAGCCCCATCCGCTCTGGAAACACCATATATTTT. This encodes CSASPIRSGNTIYF.

The rearrangement joins TRBV3-1 to TRBJ2-3; D possibly corresponds to TRBD2 (6 bases). Trimming removed 4 bases at V and 6 bases at J, with 14 bases between. Germline assignment: CDR1 LGHDT and CDR2 YNNKEL (reference sequence). The CDR3 runs 14 residues. CDR3 amino acids: CASSRRGGFDTQYF. The CDR3 nucleotides are TGTGCCAGCAGCCGGAGGGGCGGATTCGATACGCAGTATTTT.

The chain is built from TRBV14 and TRBJ2-5; no clear D gene. V was shortened by 2 bases and J by 1 base, with 5 bases between the two germline ends. Germline V gene sequence: CDR1 SGHDN, CDR2 FVKESK. The CDR3 spans 13 residues. The CDR3 reads CASSQWVQETQYF. The CDR3, as DNA: TGTGCCAGCAGCCAATGGGTCCAAGAGACCCAGTACTTC. The complete variable domain, with remaining parts taken from reference TRBV14 and TRBJ2-5, reads EAGVTQFPSHSVIEKGQTVTLRCDPISGHDNLYWYRRVMGKEIKFLLHFVKESKQDESGMPNNRFLAERTGGTYSTLKVQPAELEDSGVYFCASSQWVQETQYFGPGTRLLVL.

The V call is TRBV7-9, the J call TRBJ2-7, with unresolved D. V was pared by 6 bases and J by 5 bases, with 14 bases between. CDR3 length equals 13 residues. The germline gives CDR1 SEHNR, CDR2 FQNEAQ (reference sequence). The CDR3 nucleotides read TGTGCCAGCAGTAAGGTGGCAGGCAACGAGCAGTACTTC. Encoded protein: CASSKVAGNEQYF.

The V gene is TRBV7-3, the J gene TRBJ2-3; 10 positions agree with TRBD2. The CDR3 covers 16 residues. CDR1 SGHTA and CDR2 FQGTGA come from the germline V gene. After removal of 1 base from V and 6 bases from J, the junction contained 7 bases not matched to a gene. The CDR3 reads CASSLIGVSGRDTQYF. Here the CDR3 DNA reads TGTGCCAGCAGCTTAATAGGAGTTAGCGGGAGGGATACGCAGTATTTT.